One T cell receptor beta chain is described in this entry. Its antigen is not yet known. The input lacks base qualities; no much larger clone sits a single base away. The method behind the library was the immunoSEQ multiplex PCR assay. For the multiplex PCR, a mixture combining 60 forward primers for TCR Vbeta segments and 13 reverse primers for TCR Jbeta segments was used. A multiplex PCR assay on genomic DNA amplified the CDR3 region of rearranged TCR beta genes. Amplified TCR beta libraries were sequenced as 87-base-pair reads on the Illumina HiSeq System. On the authors' methods: Across the roughly 670 repertoires, a later analysis counted some 80 million unique TCR beta chains, 8.5 million to 12 million of which were shared by at least two donors. A nearest-neighbor algorithm error-corrected the raw reads and collapsed the reads into unique sequences, merging closely related sequences to remove PCR and sequencing errors. CDR3 sequences were aligned to IMGT reference sequences to assign V, D and J gene segments. For a sequence to be retained, a match of at least six nucleotides to both a V gene segment and a J gene segment was required. Rearrangements were called productive when the CDR3 lacked stop codons and stayed in frame with V and J; all others were non-productive. CDR3 was defined by IMGT convention, running from the second conserved V-encoded cysteine to the conserved J-encoded phenylalanine. In an earlier analysis of more than 550 of the donors, sequences lacking an unambiguous match to a single V gene segment were excluded. An earlier analysis of just under 600 of the donors called V segments functional above 56.7% productive rearrangements and segregating when the between-donor standard deviation exceeded 5%. A statistical classification framework was built for diagnosing cytomegalovirus status from the catalog of TCR beta chain sequences. V and J gene assignment, in a later analysis, came from comparing TCR nucleotide sequences with IMGT/GENE-DB human TR gene sequences. The TCRdist pipeline was used in a later analysis to assign CDR3 sequences and most-parsimonious VDJ recombination scenarios. In a later analysis, each TCR beta chain was defined by its CDR3 amino acid sequence together with its V-gene family, and reads lacking a unique V-gene family were excluded. As a way to deal with suspected cross-contamination and a sequencing artifact, a later analysis dropped approximately 590 nucleotide sequences that were highly shared and had low generation probability. For each public chain, a later analysis derived a clonal expansion index from normalized ranks of inferred template counts within each repertoire. A later analysis computed generation probabilities with a VDJ recombination model fitted to out-of-frame rearrangements, and checked the results against IGoR. Hypergeometric tests were used in a later analysis to score TCR-TCR, TCR-HLA and TCR-CMV co-occurrence, with a repertoire-size bias correction applied to the TCR pairs. In a later analysis, false discovery rates were estimated by permuting HLA or CMV assignments 20 times. In a later analysis, co-occurring TCRs were grouped using DBSCAN, and TCRdist sequence similarity was added for clustering within HLA-allele-positive subsets. Co-occurrence clustering excluded repertoires with fewer than 30,000 or more than 120,000 public chains, plus five with anomalous nucleotide sharing. TCRdb holds this immuneACCESS table with in-frame rearrangements only. Some clones are missing; in checked studies, unresolved V genes explain under half, and the rest has no known cause. For V, J and clone size, that table is used; D and trimming come from the DNA. The table for this sample lists over 95,000 clones; more than 75% of them were counted only once. The leading ten clones occupy around 10% of the sample.

These data are taken from a study of cytomegalovirus exposure and HLA in healthy donors (dated by TCRdb to about 2017). About the investigation overall: In an earlier analysis of some 610 of the donors, about 270 Gb of sequence data and some 100 million unique TCR beta sequences from 150 million to 200 million T cells were reported. A later genetic analysis took genome-wide SNP genotypes for about 55% of the 666 donors and used that subset as a discovery cohort. In the later analysis, no new phenotypic data were used to find candidate immune exposures; instead, reliance was placed on TCR beta sequences and their occurrence across donors. An earlier analysis of several hundred of the donors used high-throughput TCR beta sequencing to judge whether each TCR beta V gene segment behaved as functional or pseudogenic. On average, roughly 240,000 unique TCR beta nucleotide sequences were sequenced per donor among several hundred genotyped donors of the cohort, with roughly 18% of those sequences being non-productive. HLA typing included class I and class II loci at four-digit resolution. The study was designed to test whether signatures of past pathogen exposure could be identified by cataloging public T cell receptors. Every discovery cohort repertoire had been produced on one sequencing platform. An early release that covered several hundred HLA-typed donors contained approximately 300 gigabases of sequencing data and 80 million or so unique TCR sequences. Along with the approximately 670-subject first cohort, a separate validation cohort of around 120 different subjects was used. Five DR-DQ haplotypes were treated as single units for association and clustering because of strong linkage in the cohort. The number of donors typed differed by locus, with 629-630 for A, B, C, DRB1 and DQB1, approximately 500 for DQA1, nearly 610 for DPA1, and around 450 for DPB1. To predict cytomegalovirus infection status, the study combined high-throughput TCR immunosequencing, statistical association of individual TCRs with disease status, and machine learning. Donor age, sex, ethnicity and CMV serostatus were compiled together with the repertoire data. Of the 300 to 500 genotyped donors, 65% to 90% were placed in the genetic ancestry cluster associated with self-reported Caucasian donors. A later analysis re-analyzed previously published TCR beta repertoires from 650 to 800 donors and added high-resolution HLA genotyping to study TCR occurrence patterns. The T cell repertoires of 700 or so subjects were profiled by immunosequencing and related to cytomegalovirus serostatus. Summary of the overall study and its limitations: In an earlier analysis of around 600 of the donors, most TCR beta V segments appeared in productive rearrangements about 90% or about 30% of the time, broadly matching IMGT annotations. Roughly uniform sequencing depth across donors was assumed in presence/absence analyses, although this assumption may not hold. Immune exposure information for the cohort was limited to CMV serostatus. A later analysis reported that several top co-occurrence clusters appeared linked to parvovirus B19, influenza, CMV and Epstein-Barr virus. Because HLA typing was missing for some donors at each locus, association tests included only the typed subset. Specific HLA alleles were associated with 15,000 to 20,000 TCR beta sequences at a false discovery rate of 0.05 in a later analysis. The classifier was reported to diagnose cytomegalovirus status with high specificity and sensitivity in both the original cohort and the validation cohort. The cohort was sequenced for TCR beta chains only, and without alpha or paired-chain data the features that could be detected were limited. Linkage disequilibrium might explain the correlated functional status among segregating V segments, but an unknown experimental factor could not be ruled out. A group of highly shared sequence variants was considered likely to be a technical artifact of the sequencing pipeline. The authors suggested that the approach could potentially be generalized to other disease states and immunological phenotypes. Because counts were too low, approximately 18 rarely observed V segments, including chromosome 9 orphons, were excluded from the earlier analysis of several hundred of the donors. According to a later analysis, TCR association rates differed among HLA loci, with DRB1 alleles showing the most associated TCRs and HLA-C alleles showing the fewest. A later analysis found that HLA-associated TCR beta chains were more clonally expanded and had lower generation probabilities than equally common non-associated chains. V-gene and J-gene trimming of TCR beta chains was associated with a missense DCLRE1C variant in a later genetic analysis, and the association was replicated in an independent cohort. The study listed 150 to 200 TCR beta chains as associated with cytomegalovirus. In vitro tests confirmed that a few of the cytomegalovirus-associated TCR beta chains recognize cytomegalovirus antigens. A later analysis found that most CMV-associated TCR beta chains appeared HLA-restricted, with HLA associations seemingly driven largely by CMV exposure. Most TCR sequences were observed very rarely across donors, whereas some public TCRs were present in many individuals. In a later genetic analysis, fewer N-insertions in productive TCRs were reported among donors in an Asian-associated ancestry cluster than the approximately 710-donor mean. A further reported finding was that TCR beta sequences accurately predicted the HLA-A and HLA-B alleles for most subjects in the first cohort. When HLA alleles, especially DR and DQ, strongly co-occurred, TCR associations were difficult to assign to individual alleles.

The cohort was made up of 500 to 800 healthy bone marrow donors. At the time of sampling, every cohort member was nominally healthy, though immune exposures that went unrecorded were likely present. The donor was CMV seropositive and was included in the group of 290 or so seropositive cohort members. A peripheral blood sample was provided by each donor, and peripheral blood mononuclear cells were used for TCR beta sequencing. Genomic DNA extraction from the blood cell samples was performed with the Qiagen DNeasy Blood Extraction Kit. The sample consisted of PBMCs. The sequence came from a woman between 35 and 50 years old in good health and CMV-seropositive.

This receptor carries the CDR3 CASSPLSEKLFF. Here is the DNA: TGTGCCAGTAGTCCCCTGAGCGAAAAACTGTTTTTT. The rearrangement combines TRBV19 with TRBJ1-4; no confident D gene assignment can be made. The CDR3 spans 12 residues, from the cysteine through the phenylalanine. CDR3 DNA only is kept here, 36 bases in frame from base 1. CDR1 and CDR2, per the germline V gene (reference sequence), are LNHDA and SQIVND. V and J are truncated by 5 bases and 8 bases respectively, leaving an intervening sequence of 9 bases.